The clone carrying this T cell receptor beta chain has ten or more counts. One end of the junction does not line up with germline, which may come from a read error. Germline values: CDR1 SEHNR, CDR2 FQNEAQ (reference sequence). CDR3 length: 11 amino acids. Each TCR cDNA molecule carried a unique molecular identifier. TCRdb reprocessed the 5' RACE reads with MiXCR, giving one entry per CDR3 protein. The sample holds 50,000 to 60,000 distinct CDR3 sequences, 6% to 8.5% seen once. This sample's time point: blood at routine non-recurrence follow-up after resection. The input material, whole RNA from tumor, nontumor lung or frozen PBMC, was sequenced unsorted. This entry is derived from a study of spatial heterogeneity in lung cancer. Study-level background: The roughly 66 donors had untreated early-stage non-small cell lung cancer. Among detected sequences, beta-chain ones consistently exceeded alpha-chain ones in number. The follow-up PBMC samples were sequenced whenever they were available. The median time to follow-up was approximately 2 years after resection.

The sequencing here drew on PBMCs, taken at follow-up. The clonotype was recovered from a female donor with early-stage non-small cell lung cancer. The rearrangement uses TRBV7-9 and TRBJ2-5; D not certain. The CDR3 loop reads CASSLAETQYF. CDR3 nucleotides: TGCGCCAGCAGCTTGGCCGAGACCCAGTACTTC.